Listed below are T cell receptor beta chains from one sample, sequenced in a study of T-cell reconstitution after alpha-beta-depleted transplantation in children. TCRdb recomputed calls from the PCR reads with MiXCR, one row per CDR3 protein. Of approximately 1,000,000 distinct CDR3 sequences listed, about 30% are singletons. This specimen consisted of PBMCs, mostly from graft donor cells, obtained 360 days after TCRalphabeta/CD19-depleted stem cell transplant. These receptors originate from a boy under two years old who had a stem cell transplant for SCID, so the T cells may come from the graft donor. Both conserved end residues are part of each CDR3. The order of the fields is V gene, J gene, CDR3 protein.

v_gene: TRBV28; j_gene: TRBJ2-7; CDR3aa: CASSLAKYEQYF
v_gene: TRBV5-6; j_gene: TRBJ2-5; CDR3aa: CASSFPGQGRITQYF
v_gene: TRBV27; j_gene: TRBJ2-7; CDR3aa: CASSYRGRTEQYF
v_gene: TRBV19; j_gene: TRBJ2-1; CDR3aa: CASSGGRLAGMSSYNEQFF
v_gene: TRBV7-8; j_gene: TRBJ2-5; CDR3aa: CASSPGFQETQYF
v_gene: TRBV12-3/TRBV12-4; j_gene: TRBJ2-6; CDR3aa: CASSSPTKSGANVLTF
v_gene: TRBV15; j_gene: TRBJ2-5; CDR3aa: CATRSRGGSKETQYF
v_gene: TRBV12-3/TRBV12-4; j_gene: TRBJ2-3; CDR3aa: CASSETDTDTQYF
v_gene: TRBV12-3/TRBV12-4; j_gene: TRBJ2-1; CDR3aa: CASSLGVQFF
v_gene: TRBV7-9; j_gene: TRBJ2-1; CDR3aa: CASSLRGIDEQFF
v_gene: TRBV4-1; j_gene: TRBJ1-1; CDR3aa: CASSQSHRVSVNTEAFF
v_gene: TRBV7-9; j_gene: TRBJ1-6; CDR3aa: CASSLARGYNSPLHF
v_gene: TRBV11-2; j_gene: TRBJ1-1; CDR3aa: CASSLYVRVGNTEAFF
v_gene: TRBV20-1; j_gene: TRBJ1-2; CDR3aa: CSASPEGSYGYTF
v_gene: TRBV18; j_gene: TRBJ1-1; CDR3aa: CASSPGDSTEAFF
v_gene: TRBV5-6; j_gene: TRBJ2-2; CDR3aa: CASSLELRDLNTGELFF
v_gene: TRBV20-1; j_gene: TRBJ2-5; CDR3aa: CSARGADQETQYF
v_gene: TRBV29-1; j_gene: TRBJ1-5; CDR3aa: CSVGGGGNQPQHF
v_gene: TRBV12-3/TRBV12-4; j_gene: TRBJ2-3; CDR3aa: CASSARGGAADTQYF
v_gene: TRBV28; j_gene: TRBJ1-3; CDR3aa: CASSLNSESSGNTIYF
v_gene: TRBV7-8; j_gene: TRBJ2-5; CDR3aa: CASSLVALRVQETQYF
v_gene: TRBV12-5; j_gene: TRBJ2-1; CDR3aa: CASGSYYNEQFF
v_gene: TRBV20-1; j_gene: TRBJ2-7; CDR3aa: CSARLAYEQYF
v_gene: TRBV4-2; j_gene: TRBJ2-2; CDR3aa: CASSQQTGGANTGELFF
v_gene: TRBV27; j_gene: TRBJ2-5; CDR3aa: CASSHLAGGEETQYF
v_gene: TRBV5-1; j_gene: TRBJ1-1; CDR3aa: CASSLWGTVMNTEAFF
v_gene: TRBV7-8; j_gene: TRBJ2-7; CDR3aa: CASSNQRGGLTSEQYF
v_gene: TRBV28; j_gene: TRBJ2-1; CDR3aa: CASSFWQGGEQFF
v_gene: TRBV4-2; j_gene: TRBJ2-1; CDR3aa: CASSQEGARSSYNEQFF
v_gene: TRBV20-1; j_gene: TRBJ1-1; CDR3aa: CSARGRLDTEAFF
v_gene: TRBV15; j_gene: TRBJ1-4; CDR3aa: CATSKETINEKLFF
v_gene: TRBV9; j_gene: TRBJ2-1; CDR3aa: CASSVLGDEQFF
v_gene: TRBV7-8; j_gene: TRBJ2-1; CDR3aa: CASTLRNGYNEQFF
v_gene: TRBV20-1; j_gene: TRBJ1-1; CDR3aa: CSALDRGPYTEAFF
v_gene: TRBV7-6; j_gene: TRBJ2-1; CDR3aa: CASRKRGANEQFF
v_gene: TRBV7-3; j_gene: TRBJ2-1; CDR3aa: CASSLSLGGGSEQFF
v_gene: TRBV18; j_gene: TRBJ2-7; CDR3aa: CASSPADRAFYEQYF
v_gene: TRBV6-1; j_gene: TRBJ1-2; CDR3aa: CASRKAYQPDYGYTF
v_gene: TRBV29-1; j_gene: TRBJ2-3; CDR3aa: CSVNGQGNTDTQYF